In its sample, the clone carrying this T cell receptor (beta chain) was seen a few times. Its ends do not fully match the called genes, so a read error is possible. Germline assignment: CDR1 LNHDA and CDR2 SQIVND (reference sequence). The CDR3 contains 8 residues. This record comes from a study of OX40 agonist ivuxolimab in advanced cancers. Repertoires were generated with immunoSEQ multiplex PCR, while TCRdb's copy carries only in-frame clones and drops some. The repertoire includes approximately 58,000 clones, about 85% of them detected once, and less than 5.5% sits in the top ten. The V call is TRBV19, the J call TRBJ2-7; the D is unclear. Sequenced material: CD4+ or CD8+ T cells sorted from blood, taken in a trial of the OX40 agonist ivuxolimab. The receptor was derived from an adult with an advanced solid tumor such as melanoma, head and neck, liver or kidney cancer. The CDR3 coding sequence is TGCGATGCCTACGAGCAGTACTTC. It yields the protein CDAYEQYF. The entire variable domain, with the rest obtained from reference TRBV19 and TRBJ2-7, is as follows: DGGITQSPKYLFRKEGQNVTLSCEQNLNHDAMYWYRQDPGQGLRLIYYSQIVNDFQKGDIAEGYSVSREKKESFPLTVTSAQKNPTAFYLCDAYEQYFGPGTRLTVT.